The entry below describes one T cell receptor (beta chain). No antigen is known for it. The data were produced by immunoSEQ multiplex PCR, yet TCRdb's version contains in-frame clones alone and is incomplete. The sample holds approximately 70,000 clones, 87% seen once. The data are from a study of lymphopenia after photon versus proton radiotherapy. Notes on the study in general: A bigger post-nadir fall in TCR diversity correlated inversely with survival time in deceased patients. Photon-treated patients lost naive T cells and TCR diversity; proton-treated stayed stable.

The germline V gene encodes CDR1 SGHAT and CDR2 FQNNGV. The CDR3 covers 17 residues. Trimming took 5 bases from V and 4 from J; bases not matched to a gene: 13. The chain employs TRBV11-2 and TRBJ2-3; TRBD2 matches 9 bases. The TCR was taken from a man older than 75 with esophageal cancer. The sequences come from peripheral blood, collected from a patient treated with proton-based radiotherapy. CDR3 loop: CASSPYGARGGADTQYF. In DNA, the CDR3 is TGTGCCAGCAGCCCCTATGGGGCGCGGGGGGGGGCAGATACGCAGTATTTT.